Each of the 9 T cell receptor beta chains below was sequenced from the same sample in a study of glioma-infiltrating T cells after dendritic cell vaccination. Only in-frame clones appear in the TCRdb table, and some are missing; sequencing was by immunoSEQ multiplex PCR. This sample has 55,000 to 70,000 clones; 75% to 90% occur once, and the top ten carry about 9%. Sample: blood, taken before dendritic cell vaccination. The source is a human donor with glioblastoma.

A few counts support this clone. The chain links TRBV19 to TRBJ2-3; maybe TRBD1 (7 bases). Germline CDR1 LNHDA, CDR2 SQIVND (reference sequence). V shed 5 bases and J shed 5 bases, with 14 bases lying between them. The CDR3 spans 14 residues. The CDR3 sequence: CASSETGRGDTQYF. In DNA, the CDR3 is TGTGCCAGTAGTGAGACAGGGCGGGGAGATACGCAGTATTTT.

This CDR3 is CASGARDRVEGYTF. The CDR3 nucleotides are TGTGCCAGCGGGGCCCGGGACAGGGTGGAGGGCTACACCTTC. The chain is built from TRBV27 and TRBJ1-2; 9 nucleotides match TRBD1. Germline trimming cut 8 bases from V and 8 bases from J; bases unmatched to any gene: 12. CDR3 size: 14 residues. The germline CDR1 and CDR2 sequences are MNHEY and SMNVEV (reference sequence).

The rearrangement uses TRBV11-2 and TRBJ1-4; 10 nucleotides match TRBD1. The germline V gene has CDR1 SGHAT and CDR2 FQNNGV. The CDR3 runs 15 residues. Trimming removed 0 bases from V and 7 bases from J; junction bases left unmatched: 2. For the CDR3, the DNA is TGTGCCAGCAGCTTAGACGGGACAGGGGCTGAAAAACTGTTTTTT. It is translated as CASSLDGTGAEKLFF.

As DNA, the CDR3 is TGTGCCAGCAGCTTGGGGACAGGGCCCTACGAGCAGTACTTC. Protein sequence: CASSLGTGPYEQYF. The rearrangement uses TRBV11-3 and TRBJ2-7; 9 bases agree with TRBD1. V trimming: 3 bases; J trimming: 2 bases; junction bases outside the gene matches: 2. Germline CDR1 SGHNT, CDR2 YENEEA. This CDR3 comprises 14 residues.

The chain couples TRBV28 to TRBJ1-1, with D maybe TRBD1 (6 bases). Germline V CDR1 and CDR2: MDHEN, SYDVKM. CDR3 length equals 13 residues. Trimming shortened V by 6 bases and J by 4 bases, and 12 bases separated the two germline ends. CDR3 sequence: CASSGGQITEAFF. DNA of the CDR3: TGTGCCAGCAGCGGCGGACAGATCACTGAAGCTTTCTTT.

The chain employs TRBV18 and TRBJ2-3; TRBD1 matches 7 bases. This CDR3 has 15 residues. Germline CDR1 is KGHSH and CDR2 is LQKENI. The V gene end was trimmed by 0 bases and the J gene end by 2 bases; junction bases not matched to a gene: 2. DNA for the CDR3: TGTGCCAGCTCACCACCGGGACAGTCCACAGATACGCAGTATTTT. Translating gives CASSPPGQSTDTQYF.

The CDR3 here is CASSAQDKAFF. In DNA, the CDR3 is TGTGCCAGCAGTGCCCAGGATAAAGCTTTCTTT. The chain employs TRBV6-1 and TRBJ1-1, with no clear D. This CDR3 is 11 amino acids long. Germline loops: CDR1 MNHNS, CDR2 SASEGT. V was cut by 4 bases and J by 9 bases, with 9 bases left in between.

There are a few counts of this clone. The chain carries TRBV6-1 and TRBJ1-6, with D perhaps TRBD1 (6 bases). The CDR3 length is 14 residues. The germline V gene has CDR1 MNHNS and CDR2 SASEGT. V was clipped by 10 bases and J by 5 bases, with 15 bases between them. For the CDR3, the DNA is TGTGCCATCTCGCAGGGGCAGGATAATTCACCCCTCCACTTT. Amino acids: CAISQGQDNSPLHF.

This clone was seen only once. The chain employs TRBV27 and TRBJ2-7, with 12 nucleotides matching TRBD2. In germline, CDR1 is MNHEY, CDR2 SMNVEV (reference sequence). The CDR3 totals 14 residues. V lost 6 bases to trimming and J lost 2 bases; unmatched junction nucleotides: 2. The CDR3 nucleotides are TGTGCCAGCAGAACTAGCGGGGGGCCCTACGAGCAGTACTTC. Translation: CASRTSGGPYEQYF.